Listed below are T cell receptor beta chains from one sample, sequenced in a study of blood T cell repertoires in COVID-19. Here immunoSEQ multiplex PCR was the method, and the copy in TCRdb shows in-frame clones only, minus some. Of about 94,000 clones detected, roughly 80% appear once; the ten largest clones hold roughly 6.3%. Source material: peripheral blood. All receptors come from a man aged 55 to 69 with acute or convalescent COVID-19. CDR3s include the opening cysteine and the closing phenylalanine or tryptophan. Fields, in order: V gene, D gene, clone size, J gene, CDR3 DNA, CDR3 protein. A D gene is named only where the DNA matches it firmly. Not every row has a clone size; where given, it reads once, few, many or a size class.

TRBV30,.,.,TRBJ1-1,TGTGCCTGGAGTTCGAAGGAGGGGAACACTGAAGCTTTCTTT,CAWSSKEGNTEAFF
TRBV27,TRBD1,.,TRBJ1-2,TGTGCCAGCAGTTCTCGGACAGGGACCTATGGCTACACCTTC,CASSSRTGTYGYTF
TRBV18,TRBD1,.,TRBJ1-5,TGTGCCAGCTCACCACAGTACAGGGGGCAGGTGCAGCCCCAGCATTTT,CASSPQYRGQVQPQHF
TRBV27,TRBD1,.,TRBJ2-7,TGTGCCAGCAGTTCTATTGGGGACAGGGGGGACGAGCAGTACTTC,CASSSIGDRGDEQYF
TRBV9,TRBD1,once,TRBJ1-3,TGTGCCAGCAGCGTATTGTCGGGGACAGGGGGTTTACAGGGAAACACCATATATTTT,CASSVLSGTGGLQGNTIYF
TRBV6-5,.,.,TRBJ1-4,TGTGCCAGCACAGTTTCCCCTTCAACTAATGAAAAACTGTTTTTT,CASTVSPSTNEKLFF
TRBV19,.,.,TRBJ1-4,TGTGCCAGTAGTATACTGGGCCTCAGTGAAAAACTGTTTTTT,CASSILGLSEKLFF
TRBV6-2/TRBV6-3,TRBD2,.,TRBJ2-7,TGTGCCAGCAGTTATTCCCTACTAGCGGGGTCCTACGAGCAGTACTTC,CASSYSLLAGSYEQYF
TRBV7-2,.,.,TRBJ2-1,TGTGCCAGCAGCTTAAAAGGCGGGTACAATGAGCAGTTCTTC,CASSLKGGYNEQFF
TRBV5-5,.,.,TRBJ2-7,TGTGCCAGCAGCTTGCCCCAGGGAAACTACGAGCAGTACTTC,CASSLPQGNYEQYF
TRBV14,.,.,TRBJ1-1,TGTGCCAGCAGCCCGAGGGTAGGGCTTCACACTGAAGCTTTCTTT,CASSPRVGLHTEAFF
TRBV5-8,TRBD1,few,TRBJ1-4,TGTGCCAGCAGCTTGGGCAGGGGGCTTGAAAAACTGTTTTTT,CASSLGRGLEKLFF
TRBV10-1,.,.,TRBJ1-1,TGCGCCAGCAGTGGGAGCGGCTACACTGAAGCTTTCTTT,CASSGSGYTEAFF
TRBV30,TRBD1,.,TRBJ1-1,TGTGCCTGGAGTTTCCGGGACAGGGTCGGTGAAGCTTTCTTT,CAWSFRDRVGEAFF
TRBV11-2,.,.,TRBJ2-1,TGTGCCAGCAGCGTACAGACCTACAATGAGCAGTTCTTC,CASSVQTYNEQFF
TRBV28,TRBD1,.,TRBJ1-2,TGTGCCAGCAGTTTGTTACAGGGGACTTGGGGCTACACCTTC,CASSLLQGTWGYTF
TRBV10-3,.,once,TRBJ1-1,TGTGCCATCAAGGCGGACAGAGACACTGAAGCTTTCTTT,CAIKADRDTEAFF
TRBV5-5,.,.,TRBJ1-2,TGTGCCAGCAGCTCCGGGTGGGGGGAACACAACTATGGCTACACCTTC,CASSSGWGEHNYGYTF
TRBV9,TRBD2,.,TRBJ2-7,TGTGCCAGCAGCGTAGCCGGGGGGGGCTACGAGCAGTACTTC,CASSVAGGGYEQYF
TRBV5-8,.,.,TRBJ1-3,TGTGCCAGCAGCTTGGCATGGGGGGGCTTTGGAAACACCATATATTTT,CASSLAWGGFGNTIYF
TRBV7-8,TRBD2,once,TRBJ2-1,TGTGCCAGCAGCTTAGTAGGTAGCGGGGGGACGAGCTCCTACAATGAGCAGTTCTTC,CASSLVGSGGTSSYNEQFF
TRBV5-1,TRBD2,.,TRBJ2-1,TGCGCCAGCAGCTTCACTAGCGGGGGTTACAATGAGCAGTTCTTC,CASSFTSGGYNEQFF
TRBV9,.,.,TRBJ2-3,TGTGCCAGCAGCGTAGTCGACTTCACAGATACGCAGTATTTT,CASSVVDFTDTQYF
TRBV6-5,TRBD1,.,TRBJ1-2,TGTGCCAGCAGTTCCCTACAGGGGTCGGGAGGCTACACCTTC,CASSSLQGSGGYTF
TRBV6-5,TRBD1,few,TRBJ2-7,TGTGCCAGCAGTTACGACAGGGACTACGAGCAGTACTTC,CASSYDRDYEQYF
TRBV6-5,.,once,TRBJ2-7,TGTGCCAGCAGTAACCCACAGGAGAACGAGCAGTACTTC,CASSNPQENEQYF
TRBV5-1,.,.,TRBJ2-7,TGCGCCAGCAGCCCCGACAGCGCTGCCTACGAGCAGTACTTC,CASSPDSAAYEQYF
TRBV7-2,.,.,TRBJ2-7,TGTGCCAGCAGCTTATGGGCAGGAGGTAGCTACGAGCAGTACTTC,CASSLWAGGSYEQYF
TRBV11-1,.,.,TRBJ2-7,TGTGCCAGCAGCTACCTGGACAGCTTTTCCTACGAGCAGTACTTC,CASSYLDSFSYEQYF
TRBV14,.,once,TRBJ1-2,TGTGCCAGCAGCCAACAATACTATGGCTACACCTTC,CASSQQYYGYTF
TRBV30,.,few,TRBJ1-1,TGTGCCTGGATAAACAGGCCTGGGCAGTATGCTTTCTTT,CAWINRPGQYAFF
TRBV11-2,.,.,TRBJ2-7,TGTGCCAGCAGCCTAGAGGTTGGAAGGGAGAGCTCCTACGAGCAGTACTTC,CASSLEVGRESSYEQYF